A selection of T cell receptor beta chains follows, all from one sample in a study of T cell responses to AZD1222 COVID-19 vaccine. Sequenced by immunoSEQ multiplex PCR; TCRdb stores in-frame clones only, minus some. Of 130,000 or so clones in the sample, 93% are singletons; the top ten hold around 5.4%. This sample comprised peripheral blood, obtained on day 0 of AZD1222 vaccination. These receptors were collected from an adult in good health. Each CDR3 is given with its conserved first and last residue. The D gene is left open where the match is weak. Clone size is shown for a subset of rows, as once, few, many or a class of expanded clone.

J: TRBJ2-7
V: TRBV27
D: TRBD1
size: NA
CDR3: CASSLRTGWYEQYF
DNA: TGTGCCAGCAGTTTAAGGACAGGGTGGTACGAGCAGTACTTC

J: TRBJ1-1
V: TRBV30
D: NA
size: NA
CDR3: CAWIMNTEAFF
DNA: TGTGCCTGGATCATGAACACTGAAGCTTTCTTT

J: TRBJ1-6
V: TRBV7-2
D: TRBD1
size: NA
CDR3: CASSLGDRVGSPLHF
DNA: TGTGCCAGCAGCTTAGGGGACAGGGTTGGTTCACCCCTCCACTTT

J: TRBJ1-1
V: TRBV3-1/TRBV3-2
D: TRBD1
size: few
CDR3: CASSPGTGIEAFF
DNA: TGTGCCAGCAGCCCAGGGACAGGGATCGAAGCTTTCTTT

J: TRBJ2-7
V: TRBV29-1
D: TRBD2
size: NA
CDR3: CSGISGSSYEQYF
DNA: TGCAGCGGAATTAGCGGGAGCTCCTACGAGCAGTACTTC

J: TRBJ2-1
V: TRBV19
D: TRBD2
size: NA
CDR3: CASSIDRLAGGGLNEQFF
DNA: TGTGCCAGTAGTATAGATCGTCTAGCGGGAGGAGGGTTGAATGAGCAGTTCTTC

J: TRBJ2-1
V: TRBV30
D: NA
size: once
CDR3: CAWSPALGGDNEQFF
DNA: TGTGCCTGGAGTCCTGCCTTGGGCGGGGACAATGAGCAGTTCTTC

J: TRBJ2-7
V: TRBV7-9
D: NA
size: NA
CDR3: CASSTTVGEQYF
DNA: TGTGCCAGCAGCACAACAGTTGGGGAGCAGTACTTC

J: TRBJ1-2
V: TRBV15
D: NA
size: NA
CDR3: CATSLGSFSGYTF
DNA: TGTGCCACCAGTCTAGGTAGCTTCTCTGGCTACACCTTC

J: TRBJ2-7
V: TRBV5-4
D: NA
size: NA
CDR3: CASSFPDSYEQYF
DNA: TGTGCCAGCAGCTTCCCTGACAGCTACGAGCAGTACTTC

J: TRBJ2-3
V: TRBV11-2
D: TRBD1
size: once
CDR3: CASSLPPGEGQGADTQYF
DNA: TGTGCCAGCAGCTTACCCCCTGGGGAGGGACAGGGGGCAGATACGCAGTATTTT

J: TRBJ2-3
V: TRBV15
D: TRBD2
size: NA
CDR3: CATSRTSGSYTDTQYF
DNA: TGTGCCACCAGCAGGACTAGCGGGTCCTACACAGATACGCAGTATTTT

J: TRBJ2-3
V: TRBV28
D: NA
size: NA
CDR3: CASSIRDTQYF
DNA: TGTGCCAGCAGTATTAGAGATACGCAGTATTTT

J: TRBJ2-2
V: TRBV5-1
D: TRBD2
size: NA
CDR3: CASRNRAGGVANTGELFF
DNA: TGCGCCAGCAGAAACCGAGCGGGGGGAGTAGCGAACACCGGGGAGCTGTTTTTT

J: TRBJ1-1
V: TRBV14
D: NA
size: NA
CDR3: CASSQPDNTEAFF
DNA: TGTGCCAGCAGCCAACCCGATAACACTGAAGCTTTCTTT

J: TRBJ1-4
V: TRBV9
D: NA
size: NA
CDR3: CASSTGGRGNEKLFF
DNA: TGTGCCAGCAGCACTGGGGGACGGGGTAATGAAAAACTGTTTTTT

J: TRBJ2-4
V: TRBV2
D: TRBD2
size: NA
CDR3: CASSPVYSGRENIQYF
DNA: TGTGCCAGCAGTCCAGTCTATAGCGGGAGGGAAAACATTCAGTACTTC